This TCR beta chain was captured by sequencing in a study of vaccination effects on CD4 cells after COVID-19. The method was immunoSEQ multiplex PCR; TCRdb's version includes in-frame clones alone and lacks a portion of them. The table includes roughly 41,000 clones, about three fifths detected once. CDR3 size: 15 residues. V lost 4 bases and J 2 bases, leaving 13 bases between the germline ends. From germline, CDR1 is SGDLS and CDR2 YYNGEE. The table lists this clone with a few counts. Its antigen is unknown. With the ViraFEST assay, the study expanded antigen-specific CD4+ T cells using viral peptide pools, then sequenced them. It was after around 10 days of culture that CD4+ T cells were isolated. None of the vaccinated had previously contracted SARS-CoV-2, and their nucleocapsid antibodies tested negative. Cultures had half their medium replaced with IL-2 medium on days 3 and 7.

The chain couples TRBV9 to TRBJ1-3, with a weak D call TRBD1 (6 bases). Sequenced material: CD4+ T cells from PBMCs cultured with HCoV-OC43 spike peptides, taken before COVID-19 vaccination. Subset here: HCoV-OC43 spike overlapping peptide pool stimulation. This clonotype originated in a human donor who received a COVID-19 vaccine. CDR3 amino acids: CASSLQGDTGNTIYF. The CDR3 DNA reads as TGTGCCAGCAGCTTACAGGGTGACACTGGAAACACCATATATTTT.